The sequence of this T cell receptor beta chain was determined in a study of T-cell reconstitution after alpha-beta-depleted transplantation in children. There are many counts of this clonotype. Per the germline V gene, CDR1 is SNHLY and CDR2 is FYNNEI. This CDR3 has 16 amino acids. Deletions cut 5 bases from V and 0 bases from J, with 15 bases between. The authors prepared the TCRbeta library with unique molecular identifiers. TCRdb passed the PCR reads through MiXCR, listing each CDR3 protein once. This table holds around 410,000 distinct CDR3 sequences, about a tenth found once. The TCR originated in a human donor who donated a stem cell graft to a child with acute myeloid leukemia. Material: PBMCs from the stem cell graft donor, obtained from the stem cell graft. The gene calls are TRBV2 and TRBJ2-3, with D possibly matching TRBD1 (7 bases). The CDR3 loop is CASSWRDSASTDTQYF. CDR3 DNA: TGTGCCAGCAGTTGGAGGGACAGTGCTAGCACAGATACGCAGTATTTT.